This T cell receptor (beta chain) was identified in a study of blood T cell repertoires in COVID-19. Here immunoSEQ multiplex PCR was the method, and the copy in TCRdb shows in-frame clones only, minus some. The table includes around 130,000 clones, approximately 85% detected once. V lost 2 bases to trimming and J lost 6 bases; unmatched junction nucleotides: 4. This CDR3 contains 14 residues. Germline CDR1 and CDR2: MNHEY and SVGEGT. Sequences were obtained from peripheral blood. The rearrangement joins TRBV6-2 or TRBV6-3 to TRBJ1-2, with TRBD1 matching over 9 bases. The TCR originated in a human donor in a cohort sampled during active COVID-19. The CDR3 nucleotides read TGTGCCAGCAGTTACGCGAGGACAGGGGATGGCTACACCTTC. Its translation is CASSYARTGDGYTF.